A single sample is the source of the 18 T cell receptor beta chains below, sequenced in a study of spatial heterogeneity in lung cancer. Specified time point: blood at routine non-recurrence follow-up after resection. Extraction of whole RNA from tumor, nontumor lung or frozen PBMC preceded unsorted sequencing. TCRdb passed the 5' RACE reads through MiXCR, listing each CDR3 protein once. The sample includes 20,000 to 30,000 distinct CDR3 sequences, approximately 6% seen only once; the top ten take 20% to 25%. The sample in question was PBMCs, obtained at follow-up. Receptors originate from a male donor with early-stage non-small cell lung cancer.

This clonotype was found many times. The chain joins TRBV5-1 to TRBJ2-1, with TRBD1 matching 7 bases. The V gene's germline CDR1 is SGHRS and CDR2 YFSETQ. Trimming removed 5 bases from V and 4 bases from J; junction bases left unmatched: 3. CDR3 length: 13 residues. The CDR3: CASSLTGYNEQFF. The CDR3, as DNA: TGCGCCAGCAGTTTGACAGGGTACAATGAGCAGTTCTTC. Full variable domain (remainder filled in from reference TRBV5-1 and TRBJ2-1): KAGVTQTPRYLIKTRGQQVTLSCSPISGHRSVSWYQQTPGQGLQFLFEYFSETQRNKGNFPGRFSGRQFSNSRSEMNVSTLELGDSALYLCASSLTGYNEQFFGPGTRLTVL.

This clonotype was counted many times. The V and J genes are TRBV6-5 and TRBJ2-3; D is perhaps TRBD2 (5 bases). This CDR3 has 19 residues. Germline lookup yields CDR1 MNHEY and CDR2 SVGAGI. Trimming removed 2 bases from V and 1 base from J, with 22 bases in between. CDR3: CASSYPEPTELRGTDTQYF. In DNA form, the CDR3 reads TGTGCCAGCAGTTACCCCGAACCGACCGAATTGCGGGGCACAGATACGCAGTATTTT.

This clonotype has only a few counts. The V and J genes are TRBV7-2 and TRBJ2-7, with D possibly being TRBD2 (5 bases). The V end was cut by 1 base, the J end by 2 bases, with 12 bases between. The CDR3 runs to 15 residues. Germline-derived CDR1 and CDR2 are SGHTA and FQGNSA. In DNA, the CDR3 is TGTGCCAGCAGCTTAGGGGCGGGCAATCCCTACGAGCAGTACGTC. Translation gives CASSLGAGNPYEQYV.

This clonotype was seen many times. The chain is built from TRBV4-2 and TRBJ2-2, with 7 positions matching TRBD2. Germline values: CDR1 LGHNA, CDR2 YNFKEQ. V was clipped by 0 bases and J by 4 bases; unmatched bases: 8. The CDR3 length is 17 residues. DNA of the CDR3: TGTGCCAGCAGCCAAGATTCCGCGGGAGCTAGCACCGGGGAGCTGTTTTTT. Residues: CASSQDSAGASTGELFF.

This clonotype was seen many times. The chain couples TRBV4-1 to TRBJ1-6, with D hard to call. Germline V gene sequence: CDR1 MGHRA, CDR2 YSYEKL. The CDR3 length is 14 residues. Trimming left V 3 bases short and J 6 bases short, with 9 bases between. Written as DNA, the CDR3 is TGCGCCAGCAGCCATAGCTACGTTAATTCACCCCTCCACTTT. The encoded protein is CASSHSYVNSPLHF.

This clonotype came up many times. The chain couples TRBV7-9 to TRBJ1-4, with a possible D match to TRBD1 (6 bases). The CDR3 has 13 amino acids. V was shortened by 10 bases and J by 10 bases, with 19 bases between the two germline ends. The germline CDR1 and CDR2 sequences are SEHNR and FQNEAQ (reference sequence). CDR3 protein: CATKNREVGKLFF. In DNA form, the CDR3 reads TGTGCCACAAAGAACAGGGAAGTTGGAAAACTGTTTTTT.

This clonotype was recorded many times. The CDR3 bases are TGTGCCAGCAGAGGGACTAGCGGGAGTCCGCAGTATTTT. Translation gives CASRGTSGSPQYF. The chain combines TRBV2 with TRBJ2-3; TRBD2 agrees at 14 bases. This CDR3 comprises 13 residues. The J segment lost 10 bases and the V segment lost 6 bases, leaving 3 bases of the junction unmatched. Germline loops: CDR1 SNHLY, CDR2 FYNNEI. Together with reference TRBV2 and TRBJ2-3, the CDR3 gives the full variable domain: EPEVTQTPSHQVTQMGQEVILRCVPISNHLYFYWYRQILGQKVEFLVSFYNNEISEKSEIFDDQFSVERPDGSNFTLKIRSTKLEDSAMYFCASRGTSGSPQYFGPGTRLTVL.

This clonotype was recorded a few times. The chain combines TRBV7-9 with TRBJ2-7, with D maybe TRBD1 (6 bases). CDR3 size: 13 residues. V was cut by 5 bases and J by 2 bases, with 10 bases left in between. The germline CDR1 and CDR2 sequences are SEHNR and FQNEAQ (reference sequence). CDR3 nucleotide sequence: TGTGCCAGCAGCCGTAGACAGGCCTACGAGCAGTACTTC. It specifies CASSRRQAYEQYF.

This clonotype turned up a few times. CDR3 sequence: CASNAGDRDTQYF. CDR3 nucleotide sequence: TGTGCCAGCAATGCGGGGGACCGGGATACGCAGTATTTT. This rearrangement joins TRBV9 to TRBJ2-3, with 7 bases aligning to TRBD2. This CDR3 is 13 amino acids long. V shed 6 bases, J shed 6 bases, and the junction held 7 bases outside the gene matches. The V gene's germline CDR1 is SGDLS and CDR2 YYNGEE.

This clonotype was counted ten times or more. The chain joins TRBV12-3 or TRBV12-4 to TRBJ2-4, with 13 positions matching TRBD2. Unmatched junction bases numbered 9, after V lost 4 bases and J lost 9 bases. This CDR3 region has 16 residues. The CDR3 sequence: CASSSGTSGNLGIQYF. For the CDR3, the DNA is TGTGCCAGCAGTTCGGGGACTAGCGGGAATCTTGGCATTCAGTACTTC.

In its sample, this clonotype was seen many times. The rearrangement uses TRBV5-1 and TRBJ1-1; TRBD1 aligns across 9 bases. The V segment lost 3 bases and the J segment 10 bases; nucleotides outside the gene matches: 4. The CDR3 sequence is 12 residues long. Germline values: CDR1 SGHRS, CDR2 YFSETQ. The CDR3 region has the DNA TGCGCCAGCAGCTACGGACAGGGGAGAGCTTTCTTT. Translating gives CASSYGQGRAFF.

The sample holds many counts of this clonotype. The rearrangement joins TRBV2 to TRBJ2-5; TRBD2 might be the D (6 bases). Trimming shortened V by 9 bases and J by 2 bases, and 13 bases separated the two germline ends. CDR1 is SNHLY, CDR2 FYNNEI, per germline. This CDR3 spans 13 amino acids. The CDR3 loop reads CARRGSGQETQYF. The CDR3 bases are TGTGCCAGACGGGGGTCAGGACAAGAGACCCAGTACTTC.

This clonotype was observed many times. The V call is TRBV25-1, the J call TRBJ1-4, with D possibly matching TRBD1 (6 bases). Trimming pared 6 bases from V and 7 bases from J, leaving 21 bases between. CDR3 length: 16 amino acids. The V gene's germline CDR1 is MGHDK and CDR2 SYGVNS. CDR3 sequence (DNA): TGTGCCAGCAGGGGGGCAAGTTGGCAGGGCGGTGAAAAACTGTTTTTT. It yields the protein CASRGASWQGGEKLFF. Full variable domain (outside the CDR3, taken from reference TRBV25-1 and TRBJ1-4): EADIYQTPRYLVIGTGKKITLECSQTMGHDKMYWYQQDPGMELHLIHYSYGVNSTEKGDLSSESTVSRIRTEHFPLTLESARPSHTSQYLCASRGASWQGGEKLFFGSGTQLSVL.

The chain is built from TRBV5-1 and TRBJ1-6; D possibly corresponds to TRBD1 (5 bases). Germline CDR1 SGHRS, CDR2 YFSETQ. V was pared by 0 bases and J by 0 bases, with 13 bases between. The length of the CDR3 is 18 residues. The CDR3 region is CASSLEARGSSYNSPLHF. CDR3 nucleotides: TGCGCCAGCAGCTTGGAAGCACGGGGGAGCTCCTATAATTCACCCCTCCACTTT.

This clonotype was seen a few times. V is TRBV14 and J is TRBJ2-7, with D possibly being TRBD2 (7 bases). V lost 1 base and J 7 bases, leaving 14 bases between the germline ends. From germline, CDR1 is SGHDN and CDR2 FVKESK. The CDR3 runs 14 residues. CDR3 DNA: TGTGCCAGCAGCCAAGGTCTGCGGGGGCGAGAGCAGTACTTC. Protein: CASSQGLRGREQYF. Full variable domain (rest looked up from reference TRBV14 and TRBJ2-7): EAGVTQFPSHSVIEKGQTVTLRCDPISGHDNLYWYRRVMGKEIKFLLHFVKESKQDESGMPNNRFLAERTGGTYSTLKVQPAELEDSGVYFCASSQGLRGREQYFGPGTRLTVT.

There are a few counts of this clonotype. This CDR3 is CASSPGTSVTDTQYF. CDR3 DNA: TGTGCCAGCAGCCCGGGGACTAGCGTCACAGATACGCAGTATTTT. The V call is TRBV7-9, the J call TRBJ2-3; TRBD2 matches at 10 bases. The CDR3 is made up of 15 amino acids. V gave up 5 bases and J gave up 2 bases; unmatched junction bases: 4. Germline V gene data show CDR1 as SEHNR and CDR2 as FQNEAQ (reference sequence).

The genes are TRBV18 and TRBJ1-1, with D hard to call. The V end lost 4 bases, the J end lost 1 base, and 4 bases lay between the germline ends. The CDR3 contains 12 residues. CDR1 is KGHSH, CDR2 LQKENI, per germline. The DNA for the CDR3 is TGTGCCAGCTCACACCAGAACACTGAAGCTTTCTTT. Residues: CASSHQNTEAFF.

This clonotype occurred many times. V usage is TRBV6-5 and J usage is TRBJ2-1, with a weak D call TRBD1 (6 bases). The V gene lost 5 bases and the J gene lost 3 bases, with 20 bases spanning the gap. This CDR3 contains 17 residues. Per germline, CDR1 MNHEY and CDR2 SVGAGI. The CDR3 region has the DNA TGTGCCAGCAGTCTTTCAACCTTGGACAGACTCTACAATGAGCAGTTCTTC. It translates to CASSLSTLDRLYNEQFF.